This TCR beta chain emerged from a study of blood T cell repertoires in COVID-19. With 7 bases removed from V and 6 bases from J, the gap between germline ends came to 15 bases. This CDR3 spans 14 amino acids. In germline, CDR1 is MNHEY, CDR2 SVGAGI. This clone was observed a few times. Sequencing used immunoSEQ multiplex PCR; TCRdb keeps in-frame clones, though not all of them. Of roughly 160,000 clones listed, roughly 87% were seen once; the top ten hold about 10%. Participants reported their clinical history, and cohort assignment relied on those reports. J is TRBJ2-2 and V is TRBV6-5; possibly TRBD2 for D (7 bases). Sequenced sample: PBMCs or T cells enriched from blood (not recorded which). This sequence originates from a man aged 50 to 60 who had recovered from COVID-19. The DNA of the CDR3 is TGTGCCAGCAAAACACTAGGGGGGGCCGGGGAGCTGTTTTTT. Its translation is CASKTLGGAGELFF.